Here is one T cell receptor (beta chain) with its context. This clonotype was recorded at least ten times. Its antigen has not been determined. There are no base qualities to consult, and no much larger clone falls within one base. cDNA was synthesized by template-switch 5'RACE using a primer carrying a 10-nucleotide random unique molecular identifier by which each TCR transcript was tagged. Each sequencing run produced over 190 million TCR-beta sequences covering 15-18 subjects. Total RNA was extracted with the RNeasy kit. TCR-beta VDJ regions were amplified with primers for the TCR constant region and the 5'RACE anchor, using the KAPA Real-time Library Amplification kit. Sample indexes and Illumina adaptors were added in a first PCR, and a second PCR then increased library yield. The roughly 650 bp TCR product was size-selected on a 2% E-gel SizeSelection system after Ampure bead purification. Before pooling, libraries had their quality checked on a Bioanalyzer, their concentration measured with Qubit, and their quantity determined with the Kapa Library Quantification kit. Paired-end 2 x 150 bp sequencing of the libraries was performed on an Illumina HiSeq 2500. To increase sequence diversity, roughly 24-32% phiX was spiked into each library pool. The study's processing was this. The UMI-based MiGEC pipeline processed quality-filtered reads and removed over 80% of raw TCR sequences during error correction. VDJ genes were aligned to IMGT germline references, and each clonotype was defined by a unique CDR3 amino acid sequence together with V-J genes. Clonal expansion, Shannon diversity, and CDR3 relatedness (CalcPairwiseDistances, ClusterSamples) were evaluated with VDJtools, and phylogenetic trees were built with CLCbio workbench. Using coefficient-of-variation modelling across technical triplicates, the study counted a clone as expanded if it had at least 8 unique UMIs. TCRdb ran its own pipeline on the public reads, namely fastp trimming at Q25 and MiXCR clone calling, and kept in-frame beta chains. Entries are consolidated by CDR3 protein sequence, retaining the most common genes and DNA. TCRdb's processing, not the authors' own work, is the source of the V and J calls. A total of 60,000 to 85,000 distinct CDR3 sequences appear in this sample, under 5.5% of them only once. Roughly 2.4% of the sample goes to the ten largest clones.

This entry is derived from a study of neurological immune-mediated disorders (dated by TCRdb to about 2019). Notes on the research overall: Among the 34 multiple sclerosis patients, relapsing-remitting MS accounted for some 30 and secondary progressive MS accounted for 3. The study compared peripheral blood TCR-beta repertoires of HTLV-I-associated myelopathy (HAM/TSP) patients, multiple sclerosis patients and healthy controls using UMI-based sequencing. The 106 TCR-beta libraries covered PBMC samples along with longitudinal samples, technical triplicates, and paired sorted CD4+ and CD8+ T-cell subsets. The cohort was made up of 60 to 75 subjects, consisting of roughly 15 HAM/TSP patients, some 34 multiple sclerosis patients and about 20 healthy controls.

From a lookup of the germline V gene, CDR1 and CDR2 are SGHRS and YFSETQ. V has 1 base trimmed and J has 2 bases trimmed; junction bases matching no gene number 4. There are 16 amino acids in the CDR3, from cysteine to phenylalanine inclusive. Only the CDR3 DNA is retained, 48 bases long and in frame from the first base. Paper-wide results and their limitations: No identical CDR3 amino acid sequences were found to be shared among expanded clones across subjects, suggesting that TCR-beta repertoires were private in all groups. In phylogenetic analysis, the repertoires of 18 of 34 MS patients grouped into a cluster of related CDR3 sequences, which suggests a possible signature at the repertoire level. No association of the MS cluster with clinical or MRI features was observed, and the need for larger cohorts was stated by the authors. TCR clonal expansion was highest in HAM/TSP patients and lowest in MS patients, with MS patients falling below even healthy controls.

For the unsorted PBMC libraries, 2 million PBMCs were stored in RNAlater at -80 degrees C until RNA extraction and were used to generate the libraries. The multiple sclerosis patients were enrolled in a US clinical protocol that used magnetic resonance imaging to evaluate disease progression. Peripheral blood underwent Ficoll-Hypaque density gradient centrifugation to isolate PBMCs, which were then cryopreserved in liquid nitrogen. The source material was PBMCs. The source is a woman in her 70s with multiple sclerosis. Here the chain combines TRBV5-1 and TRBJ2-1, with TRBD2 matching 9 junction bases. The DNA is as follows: TGCGCCAGCAGCTTGAACGGCGGGAGGGCCTACAATGAGCAGTTCTTC. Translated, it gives CASSLNGGRAYNEQFF.